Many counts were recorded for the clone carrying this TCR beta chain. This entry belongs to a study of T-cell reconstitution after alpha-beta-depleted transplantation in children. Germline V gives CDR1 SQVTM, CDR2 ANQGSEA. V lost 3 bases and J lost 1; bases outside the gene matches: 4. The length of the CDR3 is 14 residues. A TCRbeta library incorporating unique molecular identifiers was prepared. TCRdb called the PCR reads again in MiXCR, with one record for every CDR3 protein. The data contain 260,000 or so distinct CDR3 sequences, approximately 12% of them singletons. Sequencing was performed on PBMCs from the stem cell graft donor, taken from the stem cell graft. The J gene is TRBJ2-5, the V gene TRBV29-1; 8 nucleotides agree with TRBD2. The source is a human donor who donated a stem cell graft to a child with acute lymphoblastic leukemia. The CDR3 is CSVEKRGTQETQYF. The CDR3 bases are TGCAGCGTTGAGAAGCGGGGGACCCAAGAGACCCAGTACTTC.